The TCR beta chain under discussion was sequenced for a study of CD8+ T cells in alopecia areata. Across the study: Treatment with tofacitinib (6 to 18 months) was followed by 6 months off drug. Points from the study as a whole: Affected scalp, especially in alopecia totalis/universalis, had a higher clonality than normal scalp did. During tofacitinib treatment, many expanded lesional clones remained in scalp and blood.

Treatment defined: oral pan-JAK inhibitor, 5-10 mg twice daily. PBMCs, the starting material, were the source of sorted CD4+ and CD8+ T cells. On this clone itself: Its specificity is not known.

Trimming at V came to 7 bases and at J to 1 base, leaving 11 bases not matched to a gene. Germline CDR1 and CDR2: SGHRS and YFSETQ. CDR3 length equals 18 residues. Following extraction, RNA underwent reverse transcription to cDNA, which served as the sequencing template. The repertoire was sequenced with immunoSEQ multiplex PCR; TCRdb's copy has only in-frame clones and lacks some. The top ten hold roughly 3.3% of the sample, which has approximately 200,000 clones, roughly three fifths seen once. The chain has TRBV5-1 and TRBJ2-6; 10 nucleotides agree with TRBD1. This receptor was identified in a human donor with alopecia areata. The sequencing used CD4+ T cells sorted from blood, collected at week 4, from a patient treated with tofacitinib. CDR3 residues: CASGESGTGVSGANVLTF. CDR3 nucleotide sequence: TGCGCCAGCGGGGAATCCGGGACAGGGGTTTCTGGGGCCAACGTCCTGACTTTC.